Listed here are 31 T cell receptor beta chains from one sample, sequenced in a study of cytomegalovirus exposure and HLA in healthy donors. PCR used 60 Vbeta primers and 13 Jbeta primers. Produced via immunoSEQ multiplex PCR; TCRdb's table is partial and in-frame only. This table lists about 200,000 clones. The material sequenced was PBMCs. Receptors were obtained from a boy under 18 in good health and CMV-seronegative.

The chain joins TRBV5-1 to TRBJ2-7, with 7 bases fitting TRBD1. The length of the CDR3 is 14 residues. Trimming cost V 2 bases and J 4 bases; bases outside gene matches: 6. Per the germline V gene, CDR1 is SGHRS and CDR2 is YFSETQ. CDR3 coding DNA: TGCGCCAGCAGCTTACGGGACAGCGATTACGAGCAGTACTTC. Translation gives CASSLRDSDYEQYF.

V is TRBV18 and J is TRBJ2-1, with a weak D call TRBD1 (5 bases). The germline gives CDR1 KGHSH, CDR2 LQKENI. This CDR3 has 18 residues. V shed 1 base and J shed 0 bases, with 16 bases lying between them. CDR3 DNA sequence: TGTGCCAGCTCACCACTATTGTTGGGGCCGAGCTCCTACAATGAGCAGTTCTTC. It translates to CASSPLLLGPSSYNEQFF.

This chain connects TRBV30 to TRBJ1-1; the match to TRBD1 covers 7 bases. Germline V gives CDR1 GTSNPN, CDR2 SVGIG (reference sequence). This CDR3 has 12 amino acids. V trimming: 3 bases; J trimming: 7 bases; junction bases outside the gene matches: 5. In nucleotides, the CDR3 is TGTGCCTGGAGAGGGGGCCGTTTTGAAGCTTTCTTT. It translates to CAWRGGRFEAFF.

The chain couples TRBV9 to TRBJ2-3; a weak D match, TRBD1 (6 bases). CDR1 SGDLS and CDR2 YYNGEE come from the germline V gene. The length of the CDR3 is 15 residues. V shed 4 bases and J shed 6 bases, with 18 bases lying between them. The CDR3 bases are TGTGCCAGCAGCCCCCGGTCAGGGGTAGTGGATACGCAGTATTTT. This sequence encodes CASSPRSGVVDTQYF.

The genes are TRBV27 and TRBJ1-6; D might be TRBD1 (6 bases). This CDR3 comprises 15 residues. V was cut by 2 bases and J by 3 bases, with 8 bases left in between. Germline V CDR1 and CDR2: MNHEY, SMNVEV (reference sequence). CDR3 nucleotides: TGTGCCAGCAGTTTAAGGGGGAACTATAATTCACCCCTCCACTTT. Protein: CASSLRGNYNSPLHF.

The J gene is TRBJ1-1, the V gene TRBV7-9; D is possibly TRBD1 (6 bases). The germline V gene encodes CDR1 SEHNR and CDR2 FQNEAQ (reference sequence). CDR3 length equals 16 residues. V was trimmed by 1 base and J by 5 bases, leaving 17 bases between them. Written as DNA, the CDR3 is TGTGCCAGCAGCTTAGGCATTCAGGGGAGTTATACTGAAGCTTTCTTT. This encodes CASSLGIQGSYTEAFF. Full variable domain (missing parts from reference TRBV7-9 and TRBJ1-1): DTGVSQNPRHKITKRGQNVTFRCDPISEHNRLYWYRQTLGQGPEFLTYFQNEAQLEKSRLLSDRFSAERPKGSFSTLEIQRTEQGDSAMYLCASSLGIQGSYTEAFFGQGTRLTVV.

The rearrangement uses TRBV11-2 and TRBJ1-3, with D possibly TRBD1 on 5 matching bases. The CDR3 runs to 15 residues. Germline assignment: CDR1 SGHAT and CDR2 FQNNGV. V was pared by 5 bases and J by 2 bases, with 13 bases between. CDR3 protein: CASSADSLPGNTIYF. The CDR3 DNA reads TGTGCCAGCAGCGCCGACAGCCTTCCTGGAAACACCATATATTTT. Looking up the rest from reference TRBV11-2 and TRBJ1-3 gives the full variable domain: EAGVAQSPRYKIIEKRQSVAFWCNPISGHATLYWYQQILGQGPKLLIQFQNNGVVDDSQLPKDRFSAERLKGVDSTLKIQPAKLEDSAVYLCASSADSLPGNTIYFGEGSWLTVV.

The V gene is TRBV7-8, the J gene TRBJ1-3; a possible D gene is TRBD1 (6 bases). With 4 bases removed from V and 0 bases from J, the gap between germline ends came to 10 bases. CDR1 is SGHVS, CDR2 FQNEAQ, per germline. This CDR3 is built from 15 residues. The CDR3 protein is CASSSHRVSGNTIYF. As DNA, the CDR3 is TGTGCCAGCAGCTCACACAGGGTCTCTGGAAACACCATATATTTT.

V usage is TRBV28 and J usage is TRBJ1-2; 7 nucleotides align to TRBD1. CDR1 is MDHEN, CDR2 SYDVKM, per germline. This CDR3 region has 14 residues. The V and J ends lost 5 bases and 3 bases, in that order; junction bases with no gene match: 6. CDR3 sequence: CASSHRDRYYGYTF. The CDR3 coding sequence is TGTGCCAGCAGTCATAGGGACAGATACTATGGCTACACCTTC.

The V gene is TRBV9, the J gene TRBJ2-3; the match to TRBD2 covers 8 bases. Trimming removed 2 bases from V and 6 bases from J; junction bases left unmatched: 5. The CDR3 covers 14 residues. Germline CDR1 SGDLS, CDR2 YYNGEE. DNA of the CDR3: TGTGCCAGCAGCGTTCGGGGGGGCATGGATACGCAGTATTTT. Its translation: CASSVRGGMDTQYF.

Turning to this clone: This specimen includes other DNA sequences encoding the same CDR3. The genes are TRBV9 and TRBJ1-2; 9 bases match TRBD1. J gave up 7 bases and V 2 bases, and 15 bases lay outside the gene matches. Germline CDR1 reads SGDLS; CDR2 reads YYNGEE. The CDR3 sequence is 17 residues long. CDR3 DNA sequence: TGTGCCAGCAGCGTGGGCATGCTGGGACAGGGACCCTTTGGCTACACCTTC. Residues: CASSVGMLGQGPFGYTF.

The chain links TRBV4-2 to TRBJ2-7; no clear D gene. Germline assignment: CDR1 LGHNA and CDR2 YNFKEQ. The CDR3 totals 14 residues. V was shortened by 1 base and J by 3 bases, with 10 bases between the two germline ends. Here the CDR3 DNA reads TGTGCCAGCAGCCAAGGTGGCCAGAACTACGAGCAGTACTTC. Translation gives CASSQGGQNYEQYF.

The chain employs TRBV11-2 and TRBJ1-1, with 7 bases matching TRBD1. The germline CDR1 and CDR2 sequences are SGHAT and FQNNGV. V was clipped by 5 bases and J by 5 bases; unmatched bases: 11. This CDR3 has 15 residues. CDR3 amino acids: CASSPSTGVMTEAFF. CDR3 nucleotides: TGTGCCAGCAGCCCAAGTACAGGGGTGATGACTGAAGCTTTCTTT.

The chain has TRBV11-2 and TRBJ2-5; 8 positions match TRBD1. Germline CDR1 and CDR2: SGHAT and FQNNGV. V lost 5 bases to trimming and J lost 5 bases; unmatched junction nucleotides: 7. The CDR3 is 14 residues long. CDR3 residues: CASSHRTGWETQYF. CDR3 DNA sequence: TGTGCCAGCAGCCACCGGACAGGGTGGGAGACCCAGTACTTC.

Worth noting for this clone: Compared with germline, one end of the junction differs, possibly owing to a read error. This sequence joins TRBV18 and TRBJ2-7; 9 bases are shared with TRBD2. CDR1 and CDR2 (germline): KGHSH, LQKENI. CDR3 length: 17 residues. CDR3 residues: CASSPRTRTSALSEQYF. Here the CDR3 DNA reads TGTGCCAGCTCACCGCGCACCCGGACTAGCGCCCTCTCCGAGCAGTACTTT.

The J gene is TRBJ2-1, the V gene TRBV27; 8 bases align to TRBD2. The CDR3 consists of 15 residues. Germline V gene sequence: CDR1 MNHEY, CDR2 SMNVEV (reference sequence). V was pared by 3 bases and J by 4 bases, with 5 bases of the junction left unmatched. The CDR3 region is CASSFRGGNYNEQFF. As DNA, the CDR3 is TGTGCCAGCAGTTTCCGCGGGGGGAATTACAATGAGCAGTTCTTC.

The rearrangement links TRBV28 to TRBJ2-2, with 8 nucleotides matching TRBD1. The CDR3 runs 14 residues. The V gene end was trimmed by 3 bases and the J gene end by 4 bases; junction bases not matched to a gene: 1. Germline V gene lookup returns CDR1 MDHEN and CDR2 SYDVKM. The CDR3 reads CASSFDRGTGELFF. The CDR3 DNA follows: TGTGCCAGCAGTTTTGACAGGGGCACCGGGGAGCTGTTTTTT.

The chain carries TRBV11-2 and TRBJ2-1; the D gene is possibly TRBD2 (7 bases). Trimming pared 1 base from V and 4 bases from J, leaving 14 bases between. Germline CDR1 and CDR2: SGHAT and FQNNGV. The CDR3 length is 16 residues. As DNA, the CDR3 is TGTGCCAGCAGCTTAGTTGGGGGGGCGGTATACAATGAGCAGTTCTTC. Residues: CASSLVGGAVYNEQFF.

The V call is TRBV11-2, the J call TRBJ2-3; 11 bases are a match to TRBD2. The germline V gene encodes CDR1 SGHAT and CDR2 FQNNGV. J lost 5 bases, V lost 4 bases, and 8 bases had no gene match. There are 16 residues in the CDR3. The CDR3 region is CASSSISGGAQDTQYF. The CDR3 DNA reads TGTGCCAGCAGCTCAATTAGCGGGGGGGCCCAAGATACGCAGTATTTT.

The rearrangement uses TRBV5-1 and TRBJ2-1, with unresolved D. V lost 4 bases, J lost 6 bases, and 8 bases lay in between. The germline gives CDR1 SGHRS, CDR2 YFSETQ. The CDR3 is 12 amino acids. CDR3 nucleotide sequence: TGCGCCAGCAGCCCTTTGGCCAATGAGCAGTTCTTC. It codes for CASSPLANEQFF.

The chain has TRBV19 and TRBJ1-1; TRBD1 aligns across 8 bases. V was clipped by 5 bases and J by 0 bases; unmatched bases: 11. In germline, CDR1 is LNHDA, CDR2 SQIVND (reference sequence). The CDR3 is made up of 17 amino acids. CDR3 protein: CASSPTGGGRLNTEAFF. The CDR3 DNA sequence: TGTGCCAGTAGTCCTACAGGGGGAGGGAGGCTGAACACTGAAGCTTTCTTT. The whole variable domain, remainder taken from reference TRBV19 and TRBJ1-1, is DGGITQSPKYLFRKEGQNVTLSCEQNLNHDAMYWYRQDPGQGLRLIYYSQIVNDFQKGDIAEGYSVSREKKESFPLTVTSAQKNPTAFYLCASSPTGGGRLNTEAFFGQGTRLTVV.

CDR3 nucleotides: TGTGCCAGCGGACGGCAGCGGGGGGGCCCGAATACGCAGTATTTT. Translation gives CASGRQRGGPNTQYF. This rearrangement joins TRBV7-2 to TRBJ2-3, with 10 bases lining up with TRBD2. J was trimmed by 7 bases and V by 8 bases; bases with no gene match: 12. CDR3 length: 15 amino acids. CDR1 and CDR2 (germline): SGHTA, FQGNSA.

V usage is TRBV11-3 and J usage is TRBJ2-2; perhaps TRBD1 as D (6 bases). The CDR3 has 14 amino acids. Trimming took 1 base from V and 6 from J, leaving 9 bases between them. Looked up from germline, CDR1 is SGHNT and CDR2 is YENEEA. The CDR3 region has the DNA TGTGCCAGCAGCTTAGTTCCAGGGGCCGGGGAGCTGTTTTTT. This gives the protein CASSLVPGAGELFF.

The rearrangement links TRBV4-3 to TRBJ2-1; 7 bases fit TRBD2. This CDR3 region has 13 residues. Trimming cost V 2 bases and J 9 bases; bases outside gene matches: 4. CDR1 and CDR2 from the germline V gene are LGHNA and YSLEER. In DNA form, the CDR3 reads TGCGCCAGCAGCCAACTCGGGGGGACTGAGCAGTTCTTC. It codes for CASSQLGGTEQFF.

The rearrangement joins TRBV27 to TRBJ1-6, with unresolved D. This CDR3 is 12 amino acids long. CDR1 and CDR2 (germline): MNHEY, SMNVEV (reference sequence). V shed 4 bases and J shed 8 bases, with 6 bases lying between them. The DNA for the CDR3 is TGTGCCAGCAGTTCCCTTTATTCACCCCTCCACTTT. This translates into CASSSLYSPLHF.

The V gene is TRBV6-5, the J gene TRBJ2-1, with TRBD1 matching 10 bases. Germline assignment: CDR1 MNHEY and CDR2 SVGAGI. The junction had 9 bases not matched to a gene; V was cut back by 7 bases and J by 6 bases. The CDR3 loop spans 15 amino acids. The DNA for the CDR3 is TGTGCCAGCACCTATGACAGGGGGCTCGCCAATGAGCAGTTCTTC. Protein: CASTYDRGLANEQFF.

The chain is built from TRBV5-4 and TRBJ2-7; the match to TRBD2 covers 7 bases. V shed 0 bases, J shed 5 bases, and the junction held 8 bases outside the gene matches. The CDR3 sequence is 15 residues long. CDR1 is SGHNT and CDR2 is YYREEE in the germline V gene (reference sequence). CDR3 region: CASSLEVGGSHEQYF. The CDR3 bases are TGTGCCAGCAGCTTGGAGGTGGGGGGGTCCCACGAGCAGTACTTC.

On this clone: One junction end disagrees with the germline gene, perhaps due to a read error. V is TRBV7-7 and J is TRBJ2-5; TRBD1 agrees at 7 bases. The CDR3 has 15 amino acids. Germline values: CDR1 SSHAT, CDR2 FNYEAQ (reference sequence). The CDR3 loop is CASSAFTGEQETQYF. The DNA of the CDR3 is TGTGCTAGCAGCGCCTTCACAGGGGAACAAGAGACCCAGTACTTC. Full variable domain (outside the CDR3, taken from reference TRBV7-7 and TRBJ2-5): GAGVSQSPRYKVTKRGQDVTLRCDPISSHATLYWYQQALGQGPEFLTYFNYEAQPDKSGLPSDRFSAERPEGSISTLTIQRTEQRDSAMYRCASSAFTGEQETQYFGPGTRLLVL.

The V and J genes are TRBV11-2 and TRBJ1-5, with a possible D match to TRBD1 (5 bases). The CDR3 extends over 15 amino acids. CDR1 and CDR2 (germline): SGHAT, FQNNGV. The V gene lost 6 bases and the J gene lost 0 bases, with 12 bases spanning the gap. The CDR3 spells CASRSDRDSNQPQHF. For the CDR3, the DNA is TGTGCCAGCAGATCCGACAGAGATAGCAATCAGCCCCAGCATTTT.

V usage is TRBV18 and J usage is TRBJ1-2, with 7 positions matching TRBD1. The germline CDR1 and CDR2 sequences are KGHSH and LQKENI. The ends lost 5 bases at V and 2 bases at J; junction bases unmatched: 11. CDR3 length equals 16 residues. The CDR3 is CASSLSERGRNYGYTF. The CDR3 DNA is TGTGCCAGCTCATTGAGTGAGAGGGGGCGGAACTATGGCTACACCTTC. The whole variable domain, remainder taken from reference TRBV18 and TRBJ1-2, is NAGVMQNPRHLVRRRGQEARLRCSPMKGHSHVYWYRQLPEEGLKFMVYLQKENIIDESGMPKERFSAEFPKEGPSILRIQQVVRGDSAAYFCASSLSERGRNYGYTFGSGTRLTVV.

V usage is TRBV19 and J usage is TRBJ2-5; tentative D call: TRBD1 (5 bases). The J call may be wrong; the DNA end is better matched by TRBJ2-7. The CDR3 totals 15 residues. Germline V lookup: CDR1 LNHDA, CDR2 SQIVND (reference sequence). Here the CDR3 reads CANSPGCNVSYEQYF. The CDR3 DNA follows: TGTGCCAATTCCCCAGGGTGTAATGTATCCTACGAGCAGTACTTC.